Listed below are T cell receptor beta chains from one sample, sequenced in a study of glioma-infiltrating T cells after dendritic cell vaccination. Profiling relied on immunoSEQ multiplex PCR, and the TCRdb table lists in-frame clones only, not all of them. The data show about 82,000 clones, around 90% seen once. The input for sequencing was blood, taken before dendritic cell vaccination. The receptor source for this set is a human donor with glioblastoma. Both conserved end residues are part of each CDR3. D genes are given only for firm matches. Size is stated for part of the rows, as once, few or many counts, or as a class when the clone is expanded.

DNA | CDR3 | V | D | J | size
TGTGCCAGTAGTACGGGACTAGTTACCGGGGAGCTGTTTTTT | CASSTGLVTGELFF | TRBV19 | TRBD2 | TRBJ2-2 | NA
TGCGCCAGCAGTCCAAGGACAAGCAATCAGCCCCAGCATTTT | CASSPRTSNQPQHF | TRBV5-1 | NA | TRBJ1-5 | NA
TGTGCCAGCAGATCGGACAGGGTTTCTGGTGAAGCTTTCTTT | CASRSDRVSGEAFF | TRBV27 | TRBD1 | TRBJ1-1 | NA
TGCGCCAGCAGCTTTAGTGCTAGCGGGGGCCATGAGCAGTTCTTC | CASSFSASGGHEQFF | TRBV5-1 | TRBD2 | TRBJ2-1 | NA
TGTGCCAGCAGCCCCGGTGCAGGACAGGGGGCCCTGGGGACTGAAGCTTTCTTT | CASSPGAGQGALGTEAFF | TRBV11-2 | TRBD1 | TRBJ1-1 | NA
TGTGCCAGCAGTTACTCGGACAGGAAATCTGGAAACACCATATATTTT | CASSYSDRKSGNTIYF | TRBV6-6 | TRBD1 | TRBJ1-3 | NA
TGTGCCAGCAGCGCTCTCACGGGACAGGGTTTAGAGACCCAGTACTTC | CASSALTGQGLETQYF | TRBV9 | TRBD1 | TRBJ2-5 | NA
TGTGCCAGCAGCCGACACCCAGGACGGACTAGCACAGATACGCAGTATTTT | CASSRHPGRTSTDTQYF | TRBV6-4 | NA | TRBJ2-3 | NA
TGTGCTAGCAGCTTAGTAGCGGGAGGGACCAATGAGCAGTTCTTC | CASSLVAGGTNEQFF | TRBV7-7 | TRBD2 | TRBJ2-1 | NA
TGCGCCAGCAGTGATTACACAGATACGCAGTATTTT | CASSDYTDTQYF | TRBV10-1 | NA | TRBJ2-3 | NA
TGTGCCAGCAGTAGGCACTCGGGACAGGAGGGCTACACCTTC | CASSRHSGQEGYTF | TRBV6-1 | TRBD1 | TRBJ1-2 | once
TGTGCCAGCAGTCTAGGACAGGGGGCGTACGAGCAGTACTTC | CASSLGQGAYEQYF | TRBV6-5 | TRBD1 | TRBJ2-7 | NA
TGTGCCAGCAGGAAGGGGACGGGGGGCACCTACAATGAGCAGTTCTTC | CASRKGTGGTYNEQFF | TRBV9 | NA | TRBJ2-1 | NA
TGTGCCAGCAAGACACAGGGGTCATTTAATGAAAAACTGTTTTTT | CASKTQGSFNEKLFF | TRBV18 | TRBD1 | TRBJ1-4 | NA
TGTGCCAGCAGCGCTGGGGACAGGAACTACGAGCAGTACTTC | CASSAGDRNYEQYF | TRBV9 | TRBD1 | TRBJ2-7 | NA
TGTGCCAGCAGCAGATTGGGGAGGTTTGCGACCCAGTACTTC | CASSRLGRFATQYF | TRBV7-6 | NA | TRBJ2-5 | few
TGCGCCAGCAGCTCAGACAGGGGAGGGGAAAAACTGTTTTTT | CASSSDRGGEKLFF | TRBV5-1 | TRBD1 | TRBJ1-4 | NA
TGTGCCAGCTCACTGTCTACTAGCGGGGGGTCAGATACGCAGTATTTT | CASSLSTSGGSDTQYF | TRBV18 | TRBD2 | TRBJ2-3 | NA
TGCGCCAGCAGCCTCCGGGGGAAGGAAGAGACCCAGTACTTC | CASSLRGKEETQYF | TRBV5-1 | NA | TRBJ2-5 | NA
TGTGCCAGCAGCTTGGCCGGGTATGAGCAGTTCTTC | CASSLAGYEQFF | TRBV5-6 | NA | TRBJ2-1 | once
TGTGCCAGCAGGGCACCAGGGGGCGGCTATGGCTACACCTTC | CASRAPGGGYGYTF | TRBV2 | TRBD1 | TRBJ1-2 | few
TGTGCCAGCAGTCGGGAATTTCAAACCCCCGAGACTAACTATGGCTACACCTTC | CASSREFQTPETNYGYTF | TRBV28 | NA | TRBJ1-2 | NA
TGTGCCAGCAGTTACGGACTAGCGGGGGGAGGCGGGGAGCTGTTTTTT | CASSYGLAGGGGELFF | TRBV6-5 | TRBD2 | TRBJ2-2 | NA
TGTGCCAGCAGTTACTCGGGCTCGGTTCCATGGCACGAGCAGTACTTC | CASSYSGSVPWHEQYF | TRBV6-5 | NA | TRBJ2-7 | NA
TGTGCCAGCAGTCTCCAGGGGAGCGATGGCTACACCTTC | CASSLQGSDGYTF | TRBV6-1 | NA | TRBJ1-2 | NA
TGTGCCAGCAGCCCGACTAGCGGGAGCTCCTACAATGAGCAGTTCTTC | CASSPTSGSSYNEQFF | TRBV6-4 | TRBD2 | TRBJ2-1 | few
TGTGCCAGTAGTAGGACAGGCGGAGAGACCCAGTACTTC | CASSRTGGETQYF | TRBV19 | TRBD1 | TRBJ2-5 | NA
TGTGCCAGCAGTTTGGGGTCAGGGGGCTTCTACGAGCAGTACTTC | CASSLGSGGFYEQYF | TRBV27 | TRBD1 | TRBJ2-7 | few
TGTGCCAGCAGACCGACTAGCGGGGGTTACAATGAGCAGTTCTTC | CASRPTSGGYNEQFF | TRBV2 | TRBD2 | TRBJ2-1 | NA
TGTGCCAGCAGCCCCGCGGGTTCCGTCAGTAATGAGCAGTTCTTC | CASSPAGSVSNEQFF | TRBV7-9 | NA | TRBJ2-1 | NA
TGTGCCAGCAGCTCCGCCAGGGAGCAGTACTTC | CASSSAREQYF | TRBV7-9 | NA | TRBJ2-7 | NA
TGTGCCAGCAGTTTTCCCCCGGGGAGGGGCATCACTGAAGCTTTCTTT | CASSFPPGRGITEAFF | TRBV27 | NA | TRBJ1-1 | NA
TGTGCCAGCAGCTTGGCCGGGACTAGCGGGAGAACAGATACGCAGTATTTT | CASSLAGTSGRTDTQYF | TRBV5-4 | TRBD2 | TRBJ2-3 | NA
TGCGCCAGCAGCTTGGCAGGTCAGGGCTACATGAACACTGAAGCTTTCTTT | CASSLAGQGYMNTEAFF | TRBV5-1 | NA | TRBJ1-1 | NA
TGTGCCAGCAGTCCCCAGGGGACGGGGTGGGATGGCTACACCTTC | CASSPQGTGWDGYTF | TRBV28 | NA | TRBJ1-2 | NA
TGCGCCAGCAGCCTCCTAGGAGTGCTTGATACGCAGTATTTT | CASSLLGVLDTQYF | TRBV4-1 | NA | TRBJ2-3 | NA
TGTGCCAGCAGTTACGGGGCCGGGCAGGGGGGAACTGAAGCTTTCTTT | CASSYGAGQGGTEAFF | TRBV6-6 | TRBD1 | TRBJ1-1 | once
TGTGCCAGCAGCTTGAGACAGGGAGGCGAAAAACTGTTTTTT | CASSLRQGGEKLFF | TRBV7-9 | TRBD1 | TRBJ1-4 | NA
TGTGCCAGCTCACCAGACGGACAGGGCCAGCATTTT | CASSPDGQGQHF | TRBV18 | TRBD1 | TRBJ1-5 | NA
TGTGCCAGCAGTGAACGGGTTGTACAGGGGAAGGGGACCTTC | CASSERVVQGKGTF | TRBV6-1 | TRBD1 | TRBJ1-2 | NA
TGTGCCAGCAGCCAAGATTGGGGGGGAATCACTGAAGCTTTCTTT | CASSQDWGGITEAFF | TRBV14 | NA | TRBJ1-1 | NA
TGTGCCAGCAGCCAAGATGAGAGGGGGAGTGGCACAGATACGCAGTATTTT | CASSQDERGSGTDTQYF | TRBV4-2 | NA | TRBJ2-3 | NA
TGTGCCAGCAGTTCCCTAGCGGGGGGCCGTTGGGAGCAGTACTTC | CASSSLAGGRWEQYF | TRBV6-5 | TRBD2 | TRBJ2-7 | NA
TGTGCCAGCAGCTTAGACCTGACTAGCGGTCTTTGGCATGAGCAGTTCTTC | CASSLDLTSGLWHEQFF | TRBV5-8 | TRBD2 | TRBJ2-1 | NA
TGTGCCAGCAGCCGTAGGACAGGGACCTACGAGCAGTACTTC | CASSRRTGTYEQYF | TRBV5-6 | TRBD1 | TRBJ2-7 | NA
TGTGCCAGCAGTTCCGGGGTCCGAGAAAAACTGTTTTTT | CASSSGVREKLFF | TRBV27 | NA | TRBJ1-4 | NA
TGTGCCAGCAGTCCGACAGGGCAGTCCTATAATTCACCCCTCCACTTT | CASSPTGQSYNSPLHF | TRBV5-6 | TRBD1 | TRBJ1-6 | NA
TGTGCCTGCCCGACAGGGGACGGTAACTATGGCTACACCTTC | CACPTGDGNYGYTF | TRBV30 | TRBD1 | TRBJ1-2 | NA
TGTGCCAGCAGCCCCCCCGGAGGCAATCAGCCCCAGCATTTT | CASSPPGGNQPQHF | TRBV25-1 | NA | TRBJ1-5 | NA
TGTGCCTGGTCTCGGGGGGCATCAGGGAATTCACCCCTCCACTTT | CAWSRGASGNSPLHF | TRBV30 | NA | TRBJ1-6 | once